Sequencing of this T cell receptor beta chain was carried out in a study of T cells in Graves' hyperthyroidism and ophthalmopathy. As for the study in general: Peripheral blood collection took place at initial diagnosis, before any treatment.

Points from the study as a whole: Ophthalmopathy was separated from stable hyperthyroidism by a 13 V-J model.

The table lists this clonotype with many counts. Its antigen is not identified. The investigators amplified TCR beta CDR3 regions from RNA transcripts. TCR CDR3 regions were first amplified by RT-PCR with HTBI primers. TCRdb fed the multiplex PCR reads into MiXCR, producing one record per CDR3 protein. In the table there are hundreds of thousands of distinct CDR3 sequences, 15% to 20% of which are singletons. The CDR3 is made up of 13 amino acids. Per germline, CDR1 MNHEY and CDR2 SVGEGT. J lost 1 base, V lost 8 bases, and 4 bases had no gene match. This sequence originates from a woman in her 30s with Graves' hyperthyroidism. Sequencing input: blood. The chain joins TRBV6-2 or TRBV6-3 to TRBJ2-5, with 7 bases matching TRBD1. The CDR3 bases are TGTGCCAGCGGACAGGTCCGCCAAGAGACCCAGTACTTC. This sequence encodes CASGQVRQETQYF.